Below, 14 T cell receptor beta chains from the same sample are listed, as sequenced in a study of technical replicates of blood from several donors. Assay: immunoSEQ multiplex PCR; the TCRdb copy retains only in-frame clones and omits some. The repertoire holds 75,000 to 90,000 clones, with about nine tenths as singletons. Sequencing used T cells isolated from PBMCs. The source is a human donor in good health.

The gene calls are TRBV19 and TRBJ2-7; 9 bases line up with TRBD1. Trimming at V came to 5 bases and at J to 4 bases, leaving 3 bases not matched to a gene. This CDR3 contains 13 residues. Germline CDR1 is LNHDA and CDR2 is SQIVND (reference sequence). The CDR3 reads CASSQQGAYEQYF. Written as DNA, the CDR3 is TGTGCCAGTAGTCAACAGGGGGCTTACGAGCAGTACTTC.

CDR3: CASSLETSGSGELFF. The CDR3 coding sequence is TGTGCCAGCAGCTTGGAGACTAGCGGGTCCGGGGAGCTGTTTTTT. This rearrangement joins TRBV13 to TRBJ2-2; 10 nucleotides agree with TRBD2. The CDR3 totals 15 residues. Losses at the gene ends were 3 bases for V and 6 bases for J; bases not matched to a gene: 4. The germline CDR1 and CDR2 sequences are PRHDT and FYEKMQ (reference sequence). Full variable domain (missing parts from reference TRBV13 and TRBJ2-2): AAGVIQSPRHLIKEKRETATLKCYPIPRHDTVYWYQQGPGQDPQFLISFYEKMQSDKGSIPDRFSAQQFSDYHSELNMSSLELGDSALYFCASSLETSGSGELFFGEGSRLTVL.

This sequence joins TRBV6-6 and TRBJ1-4; weak D call: TRBD1 (5 bases). V lost 5 bases to trimming and J lost 8 bases, with 12 bases between them. Germline CDR1 is MNHNY and CDR2 is SVGAGI (reference sequence). This CDR3 has 13 residues. In DNA, the CDR3 is TGTGCCAGCAGTCGGCAGGGTGGGGAAAAACTGTTTTTT. Its translation: CASSRQGGEKLFF.

The CDR3: CASSLAGTGTDTIYF. The CDR3 DNA is TGTGCCAGCAGCTTGGCCGGTACAGGGACGGACACCATATATTTT. V and J are TRBV5-5 and TRBJ1-3; tentatively, D is TRBD1 (6 bases). V lost 0 bases and J lost 8, with 15 bases in between. This CDR3 region has 15 residues. Germline V CDR1 and CDR2: SGHKS, YYEKEE (reference sequence).

The chain recombines TRBV27 with TRBJ1-1; D possibly corresponds to TRBD1 (5 bases). CDR3 size: 14 residues. V lost 1 base to trimming and J lost 3 bases, with 9 bases between them. Germline values: CDR1 MNHEY, CDR2 SMNVEV (reference sequence). CDR3 loop: CASSLYQGYTEAFF. DNA of the CDR3: TGTGCCAGCAGTTTATACCAGGGTTACACTGAAGCTTTCTTT.

V usage is TRBV7-2 and J usage is TRBJ2-7, with 9 bases aligning to TRBD2. This CDR3 is built from 14 residues. CDR1 is SGHTA and CDR2 is FQGNSA in the germline V gene. Trimming took 3 bases from V and 4 from J; bases not matched to a gene: 4. For the CDR3, the DNA is TGTGCCAGCAGCTTTAGCGGGAGACAGTACGAGCAGTACTTC. It specifies CASSFSGRQYEQYF.

This chain links TRBV6-5 with TRBJ2-1; D is possibly TRBD1 (5 bases). V was clipped by 6 bases and J by 5 bases, with 17 bases between them. Germline V gene data show CDR1 as MNHEY and CDR2 as SVGAGI. The CDR3 runs 15 residues. CDR3: CASRDIRIYNNEQFF. In nucleotides, the CDR3 is TGTGCCAGCAGGGACATCCGAATCTATAACAATGAGCAGTTCTTC.

DNA of the CDR3: TGCGCCAGCAGTGAGACTCCGGGACTGACGGAGACCCAGTACTTC. Translated: CASSETPGLTETQYF. The chain recombines TRBV10-1 with TRBJ2-5; TRBD2 is a possible D gene (6 bases). The CDR3 has 15 amino acids. Germline CDR1 and CDR2: WNHNN and SYGVQD (reference sequence). Trimming took 2 bases from V and 5 from J, leaving 15 bases between them.

This chain links TRBV28 with TRBJ1-2; no reliable D call. V was trimmed by 6 bases and J by 8 bases, leaving 19 bases between them. Per the germline V gene, CDR1 is MDHEN and CDR2 is SYDVKM. CDR3 size: 14 residues. The CDR3 coding sequence is TGTGCCAGCAGCCGGGCCCTGGGGAGAGGGGGCTACACCTTC. Its protein is CASSRALGRGGYTF.

The genes are TRBV30 and TRBJ1-1; 8 bases line up with TRBD1. Germline CDR1 is GTSNPN and CDR2 is SVGIG (reference sequence). This CDR3 region has 12 residues. V gave up 5 bases and J gave up 1 base; unmatched junction bases: 0. CDR3 in DNA: TGTGCCTGGGGACAGGGGAACACTGAAGCTTTCTTT. This gives the protein CAWGQGNTEAFF.

V usage is TRBV19 and J usage is TRBJ1-4; a weak D match, TRBD1 (6 bases). CDR3 length: 15 residues. The germline CDR1 and CDR2 sequences are LNHDA and SQIVND (reference sequence). V was clipped by 5 bases and J by 0 bases, with 10 bases between them. The CDR3: CASSPGHATNEKLFF. CDR3 nucleotide sequence: TGTGCCAGTAGTCCGGGACATGCAACTAATGAAAAACTGTTTTTT.

The rearrangement links TRBV10-3 to TRBJ2-5, with 7 bases fitting TRBD2. V shed 8 bases and J 2 bases; nucleotides not matched to a gene: 2. CDR3 size: 12 residues. From germline, CDR1 is ENHRY and CDR2 SYGVKD. The CDR3 loop is CAIGLGQETQYF. For the CDR3, the DNA is TGTGCCATCGGACTAGGGCAAGAGACCCAGTACTTC.

V gene TRBV10-3 combines with J gene TRBJ2-2; TRBD2 matches at 7 bases. Germline CDR1 ENHRY, CDR2 SYGVKD. V dropped 6 bases and J dropped 3; count of bases not matched to a gene: 7. This CDR3 comprises 15 residues. For the CDR3, the DNA is TGTGCCATCAGGGGCTCAGGGAGGGACACCGGGGAGCTGTTTTTT. Amino acids: CAIRGSGRDTGELFF.

The chain links TRBV6-1 to TRBJ2-7; D is undetermined. Germline assignment: CDR1 MNHNS and CDR2 SASEGT. The V end lost 7 bases, the J end lost 4 bases, and 8 bases lay between the germline ends. The CDR3 covers 11 residues. The DNA for the CDR3 is TGTGCCAGCACATACGGGTACGAGCAGTACTTC. It encodes CASTYGYEQYF.